Listed below are T cell receptor beta chains from one sample, sequenced in a study of cytomegalovirus exposure and HLA in healthy donors. Using immunoSEQ multiplex PCR, the repertoire was profiled, and TCRdb retains in-frame clones only, with some absent. Among roughly 92,000 clones, 80% were seen once, and the ten largest hold about 30%. Sequenced input: PBMCs. These receptors were collected from a man aged 50 or older in good health and CMV-seropositive. The CDR3 runs from the conserved cysteine through the conserved F or W. Fields, in order: J gene, D gene, CDR3 length, V gene, clone size, CDR3 DNA, CDR3 protein. The D gene is left open where the match is weak. Clone size appears in some rows only: once, few, many, or a class for an expanded clone.

TRBJ1-1 . 12 TRBV19 few TGTGCCAGTAGACGACAGAACACTGAAGCTTTCTTT CASRRQNTEAFF
TRBJ2-7 . 22 TRBV19 . TGTGCCAGTCCGAGAGAGGACATGAAATATCACACTTACAGACCCAACTCCTACGAGCAGTACTTC CASPREDMKYHTYRPNSYEQYF
TRBJ2-5 . 16 TRBV5-8 . TGTGCCAGCAGCTTAGGGGCGGGAAGCCTTAGGGAGACCCAGTACTTC CASSLGAGSLRETQYF
TRBJ2-7 TRBD2 18 TRBV5-1 . TGCGCCAGCAGCTACTTACCGACGACTAGCGGGGGATCCTACGAGCAGTACTTC CASSYLPTTSGGSYEQYF
TRBJ2-6 TRBD2 19 TRBV30 . TGTGCCTGGAGTATCCGCGGACTAGCGGGGAGCTCTGGGGCCAACGTCCTGACTTTC CAWSIRGLAGSSGANVLTF
TRBJ2-7 TRBD1 15 TRBV9 . TGTGCCAGCAGCCTAACGGGACAGAACCTCCACGAGCAGTACTTC CASSLTGQNLHEQYF
TRBJ1-2 . 12 TRBV5-4 . TGTGCCAGCAATACGCGAGAGGGAGGCTACACCTTC CASNTREGGYTF
TRBJ2-5 . 12 TRBV7-6 . TGTGCCAGCAGCTGGCGGGAAGAGACCCAGTACTTC CASSWREETQYF
TRBJ2-6 . 16 TRBV5-1 . TGCGCCAGCAGCTTGGCTCCGGGGGTAGGGGCCAACGTCCTGACTTTC CASSLAPGVGANVLTF
TRBJ2-7 . 12 TRBV7-2 . TGTGCCAGCTCACACTTCGAGGACGAGCAGTACTTC CASSHFEDEQYF
TRBJ1-1 . 15 TRBV7-9 . TGTTCCAGCAGCTTACGGCTGGGAGTGAACACTGAAGCTTTCTTT CSSSLRLGVNTEAFF
TRBJ2-7 TRBD2 15 TRBV5-6 . TGTGCCAGCAGCCGCCCTCGGGAGGACTCCTACGAGCAGTACTTC CASSRPREDSYEQYF
TRBJ1-5 TRBD1 14 TRBV7-2 . TGTGCCAGCAGCTGGACAGGGGTGGGTCAGCCCCAGCATTTT CASSWTGVGQPQHF